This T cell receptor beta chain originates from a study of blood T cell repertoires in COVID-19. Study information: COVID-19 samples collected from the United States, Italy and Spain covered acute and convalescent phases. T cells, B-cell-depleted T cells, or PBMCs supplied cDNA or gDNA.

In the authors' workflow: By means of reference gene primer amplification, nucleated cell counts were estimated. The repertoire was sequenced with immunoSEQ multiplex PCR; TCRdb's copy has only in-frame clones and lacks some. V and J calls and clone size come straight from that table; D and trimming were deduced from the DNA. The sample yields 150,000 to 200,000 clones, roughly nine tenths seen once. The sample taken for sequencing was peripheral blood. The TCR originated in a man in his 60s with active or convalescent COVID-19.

In nucleotides, the CDR3 is TGTGCCAGCAGCCAAGATGTCCTCCTTAACTATGGCTACACCTTC. Its protein product is CASSQDVLLNYGYTF. The chain uses TRBV3-1 (or the pseudogene TRBV3-2) and TRBJ1-2; D unresolved. Germline values: CDR1 LGHDT, CDR2 YNNKEL (reference sequence). The CDR3 contains 15 residues. V dropped 0 bases and J dropped 1 base, with 9 bases sitting between them.